One TCR beta chain is described in this entry. Antigen: not known. Germline assignment: CDR1 SGHTS and CDR2 YDEGEE. The germline V and J ends were trimmed by 1 base and 5 bases, with 10 bases remaining between them. The CDR3 is 13 amino acids. These data originate in a study of T cell responses to AZD1222 COVID-19 vaccine. Whole-study results and caveats: The repertoires were collected only after the peak T cell response. Just 5 to 7 AZD1222 recipients were seropositive at baseline. Females outnumbered males among donors, who were mostly white British; clonal diversity was possibly underestimated. Spike-wide coverage was observed for vaccine-associated CD4 TCRs, with dominant responses at 160-218 and 743-854.

This table comes from immunoSEQ multiplex PCR, and its TCRdb copy is limited to in-frame clones, with some not included. The table records more than 150,000 clones, 85% to 95% of them present only once. The receptor's source is an adult who received the AZD1222 COVID-19 vaccine. This specimen consisted of peripheral blood, obtained 28 days after the second AZD1222 dose. The V call is TRBV5-8, the J call TRBJ2-7, with D possibly called TRBD1 or TRBD2 (5 bases each). Here the CDR3 DNA reads TGTGCCAGCAGCTTGCCCGGGACCGACGAGCAGTACTTC. Translation: CASSLPGTDEQYF.